These 15 T cell receptor beta chains share one sample of origin, sequenced in a study of CD8+ T cells in alopecia areata. It was cDNA, reverse transcribed from extracted RNA, that served as the sequencing template. Assay: immunoSEQ multiplex PCR; the TCRdb copy retains only in-frame clones and omits some. The repertoire consists of 110,000 or so clones, with about 61% occurring once and the leading ten covering roughly 2.8%. Source material: CD4+ T cells sorted from blood. These receptors all stem from a human donor in good health.

This clone was seen once. At one end the junction does not follow the germline gene, possibly because of a read error. This chain links TRBV29-1 with TRBJ1-2, with D uncertain. Per germline, CDR1 SQVTM and CDR2 ANQGSEA. The length of the CDR3 is 10 residues. This chain's CDR3 is CSVLSYCYTF. CDR3 DNA sequence: TGCAGCGTTTTGTCCTATTGCTACACCTTC.

The gene calls are TRBV23-1 and TRBJ1-2, with a tentative D call TRBD1 (6 bases). TRBV23-1 is marked as an open reading frame, function uncertain. The CDR3 runs to 16 residues. Trimming took off 0 bases at V and 4 bases at J, with 15 bases between the two ends. The CDR3 spells CASSQSYGGPIYGYTF. The CDR3, as DNA: TGCGCCAGCAGTCAATCGTATGGGGGGCCGATCTATGGCTACACCTTC.

J is TRBJ1-1 and V is TRBV27; 10 nucleotides line up with TRBD1. This CDR3 region has 14 residues. V was clipped by 10 bases and J by 7 bases; unmatched bases: 12. Germline V lookup: CDR1 MNHEY, CDR2 SMNVEV (reference sequence). CDR3 DNA sequence: TGTGCCACCCTACTTGACAGGGACAGGGGTGAAGCTTTCTTT. Protein product: CATLLDRDRGEAFF.

V gene TRBV15 combines with J gene TRBJ2-7; D assignment may be TRBD1 or TRBD2 (5 bases each). V lost 1 base and J 3 bases, leaving 7 bases between the germline ends. Germline values: CDR1 LNHNV, CDR2 YYDKDF (reference sequence). The CDR3 extends over 13 amino acids. CDR3 nucleotide sequence: TGTGCCACCAGCAGAGGGGACCGCTACGAGCAGTACTTC. It specifies CATSRGDRYEQYF. The variable domain in full, completed from reference TRBV15 and TRBJ2-7, reads DAMVIQNPRYQVTQFGKPVTLSCSQTLNHNVMYWYQQKSSQAPKLLFHYYDKDFNNEADTPDNFQSRRPNTSFCFLDIRSPGLGDTAMYLCATSRGDRYEQYFGPGTRLTVT.

The chain combines TRBV4-1 with TRBJ1-1, with 7 bases aligning to TRBD1. The junction had 6 bases not matched to a gene; V was cut back by 2 bases and J by 0 bases. CDR1 MGHRA and CDR2 YSYEKL come from the germline V gene. The length of the CDR3 is 16 residues. As DNA, the CDR3 is TGCGCCAGCAGCCAAATAGGGGACAGCCTGAACACTGAAGCTTTCTTT. This encodes CASSQIGDSLNTEAFF.

This clone was seen more than once but under ten times. The chain combines TRBV19 with TRBJ2-1; the match to TRBD2 covers 15 bases. There are 17 residues in the CDR3. Germline-derived CDR1 and CDR2 are LNHDA and SQIVND (reference sequence). V lost 0 bases, J lost 4 bases, and 1 base stayed unmatched. The DNA of the CDR3 is TGTGCCAGTAGTATAGATGGACTAGCGGGGGGGTACAATGAGCAGTTCTTC. Translation: CASSIDGLAGGYNEQFF.

Only a few counts were recorded for this clone. The J gene is TRBJ2-3, the V gene TRBV7-9, with D tentatively TRBD2 (5 bases). The V gene lost 5 bases and the J gene lost 2 bases, with 11 bases spanning the gap. Germline-derived CDR1 and CDR2 are SEHNR and FQNEAQ (reference sequence). This CDR3 comprises 14 residues. The CDR3 region is CASSRGRPTDTQYF. The CDR3 DNA reads as TGTGCCAGCAGCCGAGGGCGTCCCACAGATACGCAGTATTTT. The entire variable domain, with the rest obtained from reference TRBV7-9 and TRBJ2-3, is as follows: DTGVSQNPRHKITKRGQNVTFRCDPISEHNRLYWYRQTLGQGPEFLTYFQNEAQLEKSRLLSDRFSAERPKGSFSTLEIQRTEQGDSAMYLCASSRGRPTDTQYFGPGTRLTVL.

The V and J genes are TRBV29-1 and TRBJ2-4; 9 nucleotides line up with TRBD1. Trimming cost V 6 bases and J 4 bases; bases outside gene matches: 4. The CDR3 spans 13 residues. Germline V lookup: CDR1 SQVTM, CDR2 ANQGSEA. CDR3 residues: CSVGQGSKNIQYF. As DNA, the CDR3 is TGCAGCGTGGGACAGGGCTCAAAAAACATTCAGTACTTC.

The chain is built from TRBV15 and TRBJ2-1; possible D gene TRBD2, 6 bases. Germline V lookup: CDR1 LNHNV, CDR2 YYDKDF (reference sequence). This CDR3 has 18 amino acids. V was cut by 3 bases and J by 10 bases, with 28 bases left in between. CDR3 coding DNA: TGTGCCACCAGCAGGGGGGTAGCGGAACGAAGCTACCGAGGGGAGCAGTTCTTC. Residues: CATSRGVAERSYRGEQFF.

This clone appeared a single time. The rearrangement joins TRBV7-9 to TRBJ2-1, with TRBD2 matching 13 bases. Germline V gene sequence: CDR1 SEHNR, CDR2 FQNEAQ (reference sequence). This CDR3 is built from 14 residues. J lost 7 bases, V lost 3 bases, and 0 bases had no gene match. The CDR3 here is CASSLTSGGNEQFF. The CDR3 bases are TGTGCCAGCAGCTTGACTAGCGGGGGGAATGAGCAGTTCTTC.

The chain is built from TRBV6-1 and TRBJ1-2; D not certain. V was clipped by 1 base and J by 8 bases, with 11 bases between them. CDR1 and CDR2 from the germline V gene are MNHNS and SASEGT. The CDR3 has 13 residues. This chain's CDR3 is CASSEGPSDGYTF. The CDR3, as DNA: TGTGCCAGCAGTGAAGGACCCTCCGACGGCTACACCTTC.

This clone was counted at least ten times. CDR3 sequence: CASSLKIQGAEQFF. The CDR3 DNA reads TGTGCCAGCAGCTTAAAAATACAGGGGGCTGAGCAGTTCTTC. This rearrangement joins TRBV5-4 to TRBJ2-1; TRBD1 matches at 9 bases. Germline assignment: CDR1 SGHNT and CDR2 YYREEE (reference sequence). This CDR3 is 14 amino acids long. V lost 2 bases, J lost 9 bases, and 6 bases stayed unmatched. Looking up the rest from reference TRBV5-4 and TRBJ2-1 gives the full variable domain: ETGVTQSPTHLIKTRGQQVTLRCSSQSGHNTVSWYQQALGQGPQFIFQYYREEENGRGNFPPRFSGLQFPNYSSELNVNALELDDSALYLCASSLKIQGAEQFFGPGTRLTVL.

V is TRBV29-1 and J is TRBJ2-3; 7 nucleotides align to TRBD1. The trim removed 2 bases at V and 0 bases at J, leaving 5 bases unmatched. Germline assignment: CDR1 SQVTM and CDR2 ANQGSEA. The length of the CDR3 is 15 residues. Written as DNA, the CDR3 is TGCAGCGTTGAACGGACAGGCCTGAGCACAGATACGCAGTATTTT. Its protein product is CSVERTGLSTDTQYF.

This clone was counted a few times. This chain connects TRBV7-8 to TRBJ1-1, with 7 bases fitting TRBD1. The CDR3 extends over 12 amino acids. J was trimmed by 6 bases and V by 7 bases; bases with no gene match: 5. From germline, CDR1 is SGHVS and CDR2 FQNEAQ. The CDR3 is CASNTDRAEAFF. In DNA, the CDR3 is TGTGCCAGCAACACAGACAGGGCTGAAGCTTTCTTT.

The CDR3 coding sequence is TGTGCCTGGAGTCTTGGCGGGTTGGGAGATACGCAGTATTTT. Its protein is CAWSLGGLGDTQYF. This chain connects TRBV30 to TRBJ2-3; D is perhaps TRBD2 (5 bases). Germline loops: CDR1 GTSNPN, CDR2 SVGIG (reference sequence). V dropped 2 bases and J dropped 5 bases, with 14 bases sitting between them. The length of the CDR3 is 14 residues. Based on the CDR3 plus reference TRBV30 and TRBJ2-3, the full variable domain is SQTIHQWPATLVQPVGSPLSLECTVEGTSNPNLYWYRQAAGRGLQLLFYSVGIGQISSEVPQNLSASRPQDRQFILSSKKLLLSDSGFYLCAWSLGGLGDTQYFGPGTRLTVL.